This record concerns one T cell receptor (beta chain) sequence. Its specificity is not known. This specimen comes from a study of T cell responses to AZD1222 COVID-19 vaccine. Study-wide results and caveats: Females outnumbered males among donors, who were mostly white British; clonal diversity was possibly underestimated. No day 14 peak samples; only post-peak repertoires were characterized.

This CDR3 spans 14 amino acids. Trimming stripped 4 bases from V and 2 bases from J, with 10 bases between. The germline gives CDR1 SGDLS, CDR2 YYNGEE. Clones were read by immunoSEQ multiplex PCR, and TCRdb kept only the in-frame ones, dropping some. In the table there are some 150,000 clones, about 93% of which are singletons. This receptor was obtained from an adult in good health. The source material was peripheral blood, sampled on day 0 of AZD1222 vaccination. This sequence joins TRBV9 and TRBJ2-1, with D hard to call. The CDR3, as DNA: TGTGCCAGCAGCCCCACCGGGCCCTACAATGAGCAGTTCTTC. Protein sequence: CASSPTGPYNEQFF.